Included here is one TCR beta chain sequence, with context. Its specificity is not known. The data belong to a study of early T cells in non-severe SARS-CoV-2 infection. Whole-study context: Chains from this unsorted whole-blood bulk RNA could not be paired. Notes on the study in general: There was a bias toward anti-spike CD8 responses in VDJdb matching, which missed private and CD4 specificities.

The TCR library protocol attached unique molecular identifiers to the individual cDNA molecules. TCRdb reanalysed the 5' RACE reads using MiXCR and keeps one entry per CDR3 protein. This table holds about 60,000 distinct CDR3 sequences, 10% to 15% found once. Germline CDR1 is MDHEN and CDR2 is SYDVKM. This CDR3 comprises 14 residues. With 8 bases removed from V and 7 bases from J, the gap between germline ends came to 17 bases. The TCR originated in an adult who was a healthcare worker with PCR-confirmed SARS-CoV-2 infection or an uninfected control (not recorded which). The chain joins TRBV28 to TRBJ2-2, with D tentatively TRBD2 (7 bases). Sequencing input: whole blood. The CDR3 DNA reads as TGTGCCAGCGGGGAAGCGGGGACATACGGGGAGCTGTTTTTT. This translates into CASGEAGTYGELFF.